These T cell receptor beta chains were read from a single sample in a study of control samples from healthy donors and cancer patients. Sequenced by immunoSEQ multiplex PCR; TCRdb stores in-frame clones only, minus some. The data show 100,000 to 150,000 clones, about 90% seen once. Material for sequencing was blood. Receptor source: a man aged 18 to 30 in good health. Each CDR3 is given with its conserved first and last residue. The D gene is left open where the match is weak. Only part of the rows carry a size: once, few, many, or a class if the clone is expanded.

abundance: NA
d_gene: TRBD1
j_gene: TRBJ2-7
v_gene: TRBV18
CDR3aa: CASSPSAPGTGAEQYF
CDR3nt: TGTGCCAGCTCACCTTCCGCGCCCGGGACAGGAGCCGAGCAGTACTTC

abundance: NA
d_gene: NA
j_gene: TRBJ2-7
v_gene: TRBV5-1
CDR3aa: CASSLVAAGSLGYEQYF
CDR3nt: TGCGCCAGCAGCTTGGTTGCAGCGGGTTCCTTGGGCTACGAGCAGTACTTC

abundance: NA
d_gene: NA
j_gene: TRBJ1-2
v_gene: TRBV14
CDR3aa: CASSQDTGAGYGYTF
CDR3nt: TGTGCCAGCAGCCAAGATACGGGGGCAGGGTATGGCTACACCTTC

abundance: once
d_gene: NA
j_gene: TRBJ1-1
v_gene: TRBV27
CDR3aa: CASSPQILYTEAFF
CDR3nt: TGTGCCAGCAGTCCGCAAATACTTTACACTGAAGCTTTCTTT

abundance: NA
d_gene: NA
j_gene: TRBJ1-1
v_gene: TRBV5-1
CDR3aa: CASTPRNTANTEAFF
CDR3nt: TGCGCCAGCACTCCCCGAAATACAGCGAACACTGAAGCTTTCTTT

abundance: NA
d_gene: TRBD2
j_gene: TRBJ2-2
v_gene: TRBV3-1/TRBV3-2
CDR3aa: CASSQGLAGAGELFF
CDR3nt: TGTGCCAGCAGTCAGGGACTAGCGGGAGCCGGGGAGCTGTTTTTT

abundance: NA
d_gene: NA
j_gene: TRBJ2-3
v_gene: TRBV24-1
CDR3aa: CATGPTEADTQYF
CDR3nt: TGTGCCACCGGTCCCACGGAGGCGGATACGCAGTATTTT

abundance: NA
d_gene: NA
j_gene: TRBJ2-7
v_gene: TRBV28
CDR3aa: CASGEDLPYEQYF
CDR3nt: TGTGCCAGCGGAGAAGACCTCCCCTACGAGCAGTACTTC

abundance: NA
d_gene: TRBD1
j_gene: TRBJ2-1
v_gene: TRBV19
CDR3aa: CASSIAGTGVTNEQFF
CDR3nt: TGTGCCAGTAGTATAGCCGGGACAGGGGTTACGAATGAGCAGTTCTTC

abundance: NA
d_gene: NA
j_gene: TRBJ1-2
v_gene: TRBV6-6
CDR3aa: CASSYSPETSGYTF
CDR3nt: TGTGCCAGCAGTTACTCACCAGAAACATCTGGCTACACCTTC

abundance: NA
d_gene: TRBD2
j_gene: TRBJ2-1
v_gene: TRBV25-1
CDR3aa: CASGDSSGRTSYEQFF
CDR3nt: TGTGCCAGCGGAGACAGTAGCGGGAGAACCTCGTATGAGCAGTTCTTC

abundance: NA
d_gene: TRBD1
j_gene: TRBJ2-2
v_gene: TRBV19
CDR3aa: CASSSGTGATGELFF
CDR3nt: TGTGCCAGTAGTTCAGGGACAGGGGCCACCGGGGAGCTGTTTTTT

abundance: NA
d_gene: NA
j_gene: TRBJ1-2
v_gene: TRBV19
CDR3aa: CASTSGSNYGYTF
CDR3nt: TGTGCCAGTACCTCCGGAAGTAACTATGGCTACACCTTC

abundance: NA
d_gene: NA
j_gene: TRBJ1-6
v_gene: TRBV25-1
CDR3aa: CASKGDPYNSPLHF
CDR3nt: TGTGCCAGCAAAGGGGACCCCTATAATTCACCCCTCCACTTT

abundance: NA
d_gene: NA
j_gene: TRBJ1-6
v_gene: TRBV30
CDR3aa: CAWRGSSYNSPLHF
CDR3nt: TGTGCCTGGAGGGGTAGCTCCTATAATTCACCCCTCCACTTT

abundance: few
d_gene: TRBD1
j_gene: TRBJ1-2
v_gene: TRBV12-5
CDR3aa: CASGLLEGAGGYTF
CDR3nt: TGTGCTAGTGGTTTGTTGGAGGGGGCTGGTGGCTACACCTTC

abundance: NA
d_gene: NA
j_gene: TRBJ1-1
v_gene: TRBV10-1
CDR3aa: CASSESNPGTNTEAFF
CDR3nt: TGCGCCAGCAGTGAGTCGAATCCGGGGACGAACACTGAAGCTTTCTTT

abundance: NA
d_gene: NA
j_gene: TRBJ1-2
v_gene: TRBV19
CDR3aa: CASSIAGSYGYTF
CDR3nt: TGTGCCAGTAGTATAGCAGGGAGCTATGGCTACACCTTC

abundance: NA
d_gene: NA
j_gene: TRBJ2-1
v_gene: TRBV11-2
CDR3aa: CASTHETAYNEQFF
CDR3nt: TGTGCCAGCACCCATGAAACGGCATACAATGAGCAGTTCTTC

abundance: NA
d_gene: TRBD2
j_gene: TRBJ2-3
v_gene: TRBV11-3
CDR3aa: CASSLGREFTDTQYF
CDR3nt: TGTGCCAGCAGCTTAGGGCGGGAGTTCACAGATACGCAGTATTTT